This T cell receptor beta chain was identified during a study of beta chain features in type 1 diabetes. Overall study findings and caveats: Shorter templates might be favored by PCR, and equally so in patients and in controls.

CDR3 length: 16 amino acids. V lost 1 base and J 0 bases, leaving 10 bases between the germline ends. Germline-derived CDR1 and CDR2 are SGDLS and YYNGEE. TCRB transcripts that were expressed got sequenced, as all of the isolated RNA had been reverse transcribed. An average of around 3.5 million reads was obtained for naive, central memory and regulatory T cell samples. Generated by immunoSEQ multiplex PCR, the TCRdb table keeps only in-frame clones and is missing some. In the table there are 300,000 to 450,000 clones, roughly 12% of which are singletons. Every sorted population was more than 95% pure. In the case of this clone: The target antigen is unknown.

The sequencing sample was made of naive CD4+ T cells from blood. V gene TRBV9 combines with J gene TRBJ2-2, with unresolved D. The clonotype comes from a man aged 18-30 years in good health. DNA of the CDR3: TGTGCCAGCAGCGTACGTCAGAACGCGAACACCGGGGAGCTGTTTTTT. This sequence encodes CASSVRQNANTGELFF.